The entry below describes one T cell receptor beta chain. The sample comes from a study of blood T cell repertoires in COVID-19. This CDR3 spans 16 amino acids. Trimming cost V 5 bases and J 0 bases; bases outside gene matches: 6. The germline gives CDR1 SEHNR, CDR2 FQNEAQ (reference sequence). As handled by the study authors: Reference gene primer amplification in the assay estimated nucleated cell counts. The data were produced by immunoSEQ multiplex PCR, yet TCRdb's version contains in-frame clones alone and is incomplete. Clone size and the V and J calls come from that table; the DNA yielded D and trimming. This table has about 83,000 clones, around 88% appearing once.

Sequenced input: peripheral blood. The rearrangement links TRBV7-9 to TRBJ2-3; 9 nucleotides align to TRBD2. The sequence was collected from a man in his fifties or sixties with acute or convalescent COVID-19. CDR3 region: CASSRQRGASTDTQYF. CDR3 DNA: TGTGCCAGCAGCCGACAGCGGGGGGCGAGCACAGATACGCAGTATTTT.